These T cell receptor beta chains were read from a single sample in a study. TCRdb analysed the reads with MiXCR anew, one entry per CDR3 protein. Of about 15,000 distinct CDR3 sequences in the sample, about 35% were seen once. The sequencing sample was made of blood. The origin of the receptors is a human donor. Each CDR3 is given with its conserved first and last residue. D genes are given only for firm matches. Rows give clone size only sometimes, using once, few, many, or a class for an expanded clone.

clone_size: NA
v_call: TRBV20-1
d_call: NA
j_call: TRBJ2-7
cdr3_nt: TGCAGTGCTAGAGAAAGGGTTCAAAAGGCGGGACCACTATACTACGAGCAGTACTTC
cdr3_aa: CSARERVQKAGPLYYEQYF

clone_size: many
v_call: TRBV7-2
d_call: NA
j_call: TRBJ1-1
cdr3_nt: TGTGCCAGCAGCTTACTCGGACAGAACACTGAAGCTTTCTTT
cdr3_aa: CASSLLGQNTEAFF

clone_size: NA
v_call: TRBV7-2
d_call: TRBD1
j_call: TRBJ1-1
cdr3_nt: TGTGCCAGCAGCCGACAGGGGGGCATGCTATTGAACACTGAAGCTTTCTTT
cdr3_aa: CASSRQGGMLLNTEAFF

clone_size: many
v_call: TRBV14
d_call: TRBD2
j_call: TRBJ2-7
cdr3_nt: TGTGCCAGCAGCCAAGTCGGCGGGAGCGAGACAAGCTCCTACGAGCAGTACTTC
cdr3_aa: CASSQVGGSETSSYEQYF

clone_size: many
v_call: TRBV4-3
d_call: TRBD1
j_call: TRBJ1-5
cdr3_nt: TGCGCCAGCAGCCAAGGGGGACAGGGGGGGTATAGCAATCAGCCCCAGCATTTT
cdr3_aa: CASSQGGQGGYSNQPQHF

clone_size: NA
v_call: TRBV20-1
d_call: NA
j_call: TRBJ1-2
cdr3_nt: TGCAGTGCTAGACTAGCGGGAGACACCTTC
cdr3_aa: CSARLAGDTF

clone_size: many
v_call: TRBV4-3
d_call: TRBD1
j_call: TRBJ1-6
cdr3_nt: TGCGCCAGCAGCCAAGACGGACAGGGGAATTCACCCCTCCACTTT
cdr3_aa: CASSQDGQGNSPLHF

clone_size: NA
v_call: TRBV29-1
d_call: NA
j_call: TRBJ1-2
cdr3_nt: TGCAGCGTTTTGTCCGCCCACTACACCTTC
cdr3_aa: CSVLSAHYTF

clone_size: NA
v_call: TRBV4-3
d_call: NA
j_call: TRBJ2-5
cdr3_nt: TGCGCCAGCAGCCTCAACAGGCAGCTCAATCAGTACTTC
cdr3_aa: CASSLNRQLNQYF

clone_size: medium-sized
v_call: TRBV7-7
d_call: TRBD1
j_call: TRBJ2-2
cdr3_nt: TGTGCCAGCAGAAAGAGACAGGGGACCGGGGAGCTGTTTTTT
cdr3_aa: CASRKRQGTGELFF

clone_size: many
v_call: TRBV29-1
d_call: NA
j_call: TRBJ2-5
cdr3_nt: TGCAGCGTTGGGGCAGGGCTGGAGACCCAGTACTTC
cdr3_aa: CSVGAGLETQYF

clone_size: NA
v_call: TRBV29-1
d_call: TRBD1
j_call: TRBJ1-2
cdr3_nt: TGCAGCGTTGAAACCCAGGACAGGGAAGACTATGGCTACACCTTC
cdr3_aa: CSVETQDREDYGYTF

clone_size: NA
v_call: TRBV18
d_call: TRBD2
j_call: TRBJ2-7
cdr3_nt: TGTGCCAGCTCACCACTAGCGGGAGGGGTCCCCTACGAGCAGTACTTC
cdr3_aa: CASSPLAGGVPYEQYF

clone_size: many
v_call: TRBV29-1
d_call: NA
j_call: TRBJ1-1
cdr3_nt: TGCAGCGTTGAAGTCTTCCGGAGCAGTAAGGGGCGAGGCACTGAAGCTTTCTTT
cdr3_aa: CSVEVFRSSKGRGTEAFF

clone_size: NA
v_call: TRBV30
d_call: NA
j_call: TRBJ2-1
cdr3_nt: TGTGCCTGGAACGCCATGGAGGGTGAGCAGTTCTTC
cdr3_aa: CAWNAMEGEQFF

clone_size: many
v_call: TRBV29-1
d_call: TRBD2
j_call: TRBJ2-1
cdr3_nt: TGCAGCGTTGAAGATATTAGCGGGGGCTACAATGAGCAGTTCTTC
cdr3_aa: CSVEDISGGYNEQFF

clone_size: many
v_call: TRBV4-2
d_call: NA
j_call: TRBJ1-6
cdr3_nt: TGTGCCAGCAGCCAAAAAGAGGGCCCTTCGGGAAATTCACCCCTCCACTTT
cdr3_aa: CASSQKEGPSGNSPLHF

clone_size: many
v_call: TRBV18
d_call: NA
j_call: TRBJ1-1
cdr3_nt: TGTGCCAGCTCACCACGATTCGGGAACACTGAAGCTTTCTTT
cdr3_aa: CASSPRFGNTEAFF

clone_size: few
v_call: TRBV4-3
d_call: NA
j_call: TRBJ1-2
cdr3_nt: TGCGCCAGCAGCCAAGAATTCAGGGGCGGCTACACCTTC
cdr3_aa: CASSQEFRGGYTF

clone_size: medium-sized
v_call: TRBV28
d_call: NA
j_call: TRBJ1-6
cdr3_nt: TGTGCCAGCGGAGCCCCCTTCGCTGATTCACCCCTCCACTTT
cdr3_aa: CASGAPFADSPLHF

clone_size: medium-sized
v_call: TRBV29-1
d_call: TRBD1
j_call: TRBJ1-1
cdr3_nt: TGCAGCGTTGAAGGGGACAGGGGCACTGAAGCTTTCTTT
cdr3_aa: CSVEGDRGTEAFF

clone_size: NA
v_call: TRBV4-3
d_call: NA
j_call: TRBJ1-1
cdr3_nt: TGCGCCAGCAGCCAAGACCCCCTAAGCGAGAACACTGAAGCTTTCTTT
cdr3_aa: CASSQDPLSENTEAFF

clone_size: medium-sized
v_call: TRBV30
d_call: NA
j_call: TRBJ1-5
cdr3_nt: TGTGCCTGGGGGCGACGACAGCCCCAGCATTTT
cdr3_aa: CAWGRRQPQHF

clone_size: many
v_call: TRBV18
d_call: TRBD1
j_call: TRBJ1-2
cdr3_nt: TGTGCCAGCTCACTCTCCGGGACAGGGGCCCTAAACTATGGCTACACCTTC
cdr3_aa: CASSLSGTGALNYGYTF

clone_size: NA
v_call: TRBV11-2
d_call: TRBD1
j_call: TRBJ2-7
cdr3_nt: TGTGCCAGCGTTGCTTTTGGGACAGGGGCCTACGAGCAGTACTTC
cdr3_aa: CASVAFGTGAYEQYF

clone_size: medium-sized
v_call: TRBV28
d_call: NA
j_call: TRBJ2-3
cdr3_nt: TGTGCCAGCAGTTCGTTAGCGGAAGATACGCAGTATTTT
cdr3_aa: CASSSLAEDTQYF

clone_size: many
v_call: TRBV20-1
d_call: NA
j_call: TRBJ2-1
cdr3_nt: TGCAGTGCAATCGATCGCGGGATCCTCAATGAGCAGTTCTTC
cdr3_aa: CSAIDRGILNEQFF

clone_size: NA
v_call: TRBV18
d_call: NA
j_call: TRBJ1-2
cdr3_nt: TGTGCCAGCTCACCACCCCCCTATGAGGGTGACTATGGCTACACCTTC
cdr3_aa: CASSPPPYEGDYGYTF

clone_size: many
v_call: TRBV29-1
d_call: TRBD1
j_call: TRBJ1-5
cdr3_nt: TGCAGCGTTACTCTCACAGGGGGCGCAGATCAGCCCCAGCATTTT
cdr3_aa: CSVTLTGGADQPQHF

clone_size: NA
v_call: TRBV9
d_call: TRBD2
j_call: TRBJ2-5
cdr3_nt: TGTGCCAGCAGCCCAGGACTAGCGGGGCCTCAAGAGACCCAGTACTTC
cdr3_aa: CASSPGLAGPQETQYF

clone_size: many
v_call: TRBV4-3
d_call: NA
j_call: TRBJ1-6
cdr3_nt: TGCGCCAGCAGCCAAGAAAGGCTCCAGAGCTCCTATAATTCACCCCTCCACTTT
cdr3_aa: CASSQERLQSSYNSPLHF

clone_size: NA
v_call: TRBV4-2
d_call: TRBD2
j_call: TRBJ2-1
cdr3_nt: TGTGCCAGCAGCCAAGATCCAGCGGGAGGCCTGCCAGATACGCAGTTCTTC
cdr3_aa: CASSQDPAGGLPDTQFF

clone_size: medium-sized
v_call: TRBV29-1
d_call: TRBD2
j_call: TRBJ2-7
cdr3_nt: TGCAGCGTTGGACTAGCGGAACCCTACGAGCAGTACTTC
cdr3_aa: CSVGLAEPYEQYF

clone_size: medium-sized
v_call: TRBV6-2/TRBV6-3
d_call: NA
j_call: TRBJ2-1
cdr3_nt: TGTGCCAGCAGTTACCCCCCCCTGCAGCAGTTCTTC
cdr3_aa: CASSYPPLQQFF

clone_size: NA
v_call: TRBV29-1
d_call: TRBD2
j_call: TRBJ2-1
cdr3_nt: TGCAGCGTTGGGTCGCTAGCGGGGAGAGAGCAGTTCTTC
cdr3_aa: CSVGSLAGREQFF

clone_size: many
v_call: TRBV6-2/TRBV6-3
d_call: TRBD1
j_call: TRBJ2-1
cdr3_nt: TGTGCCAGCAGTTACCCCCTGCCCGGGACAGGCAACAATGAGCAGTTCTTC
cdr3_aa: CASSYPLPGTGNNEQFF

clone_size: medium-sized
v_call: TRBV4-3
d_call: NA
j_call: TRBJ1-5
cdr3_nt: TGCGCCAGCAGCCAAGAAAATAGCAATCAGCCCCAGCATTTT
cdr3_aa: CASSQENSNQPQHF

clone_size: many
v_call: TRBV4-3
d_call: TRBD1
j_call: TRBJ1-4
cdr3_nt: TGCGCCAGCAGCCAAGACACCGGACAGGGCGGGGAAAAACTGTTTTTT
cdr3_aa: CASSQDTGQGGEKLFF

clone_size: NA
v_call: TRBV29-1
d_call: NA
j_call: TRBJ2-3
cdr3_nt: TGCAGCGTTGAACAGGGGGGGTACAATGAGCATTATTTT
cdr3_aa: CSVEQGGYNEHYF

clone_size: few
v_call: TRBV4-3
d_call: NA
j_call: TRBJ2-1
cdr3_nt: TGCGCCAGCAGCCAAGAAAGGTACTACGAGCAGTTCTTC
cdr3_aa: CASSQERYYEQFF

clone_size: NA
v_call: TRBV18
d_call: NA
j_call: TRBJ2-1
cdr3_nt: TGTGCCAGCTCACCACCAGGAGGTTCCTACAATGAGCAGTTCTTC
cdr3_aa: CASSPPGGSYNEQFF

clone_size: few
v_call: TRBV4-2
d_call: TRBD1
j_call: TRBJ2-5
cdr3_nt: TGTGCCAGCAGCCAATCCCCGGGACAGGTGCAAGAGACCCAGTACTTC
cdr3_aa: CASSQSPGQVQETQYF

clone_size: medium-sized
v_call: TRBV20-1
d_call: NA
j_call: TRBJ2-7
cdr3_nt: TGCAGTGCTAGAGCAAGGGACTTGCTCTACGAGCAGTACTTC
cdr3_aa: CSARARDLLYEQYF

clone_size: few
v_call: TRBV4-3
d_call: TRBD2
j_call: TRBJ2-2
cdr3_nt: TGCGCCAGCAGCCAAGAGAAGGGACTAGCGGGTCAGACCGGGGAGCTGTTTTTT
cdr3_aa: CASSQEKGLAGQTGELFF

clone_size: many
v_call: TRBV20-1
d_call: NA
j_call: TRBJ1-1
cdr3_nt: TGCAGTGCTCAGCCGCTGGGCACTGAAGCTTTCTTT
cdr3_aa: CSAQPLGTEAFF

clone_size: many
v_call: TRBV4-3
d_call: NA
j_call: TRBJ2-5
cdr3_nt: TGCGCCAGCAGCCAAGATCTCGGGAGCCTCCAAGAGACCCAGTACTTC
cdr3_aa: CASSQDLGSLQETQYF

clone_size: many
v_call: TRBV30
d_call: TRBD2
j_call: TRBJ2-1
cdr3_nt: TGTGCCTGGAGTGAACTGGGACTAGCGGGAGTGAAGCAGTTCTTC
cdr3_aa: CAWSELGLAGVKQFF

clone_size: few
v_call: TRBV4-2
d_call: TRBD1
j_call: TRBJ1-1
cdr3_nt: TGTGCCAGCAGCCAAGACGGGGGGACAGGGGGCTGGTGGGGCACTGAAGCTTTCTTT
cdr3_aa: CASSQDGGTGGWWGTEAFF

clone_size: NA
v_call: TRBV11-2
d_call: TRBD1
j_call: TRBJ2-7
cdr3_nt: TGTGCCAGCAGCTCCCAACAGGGGTCCTACGAGCAGTACTTC
cdr3_aa: CASSSQQGSYEQYF

clone_size: NA
v_call: TRBV4-3
d_call: NA
j_call: TRBJ1-2
cdr3_nt: TGCGCCAGCAGCCACGGGGAAGGGGATCACACCTTC
cdr3_aa: CASSHGEGDHTF

clone_size: once
v_call: TRBV19
d_call: NA
j_call: TRBJ2-1
cdr3_nt: TGTGCCAGTAGTATGAGGTCGGGGGCGACCCTTTTAAACATTCAGTTCTTC
cdr3_aa: CASSMRSGATLLNIQFF

clone_size: many
v_call: TRBV4-3
d_call: TRBD1
j_call: TRBJ2-7
cdr3_nt: TGCGCCAGCAGCCTAGGACAGGGGGGAACCTACGAGCAGTACTTC
cdr3_aa: CASSLGQGGTYEQYF